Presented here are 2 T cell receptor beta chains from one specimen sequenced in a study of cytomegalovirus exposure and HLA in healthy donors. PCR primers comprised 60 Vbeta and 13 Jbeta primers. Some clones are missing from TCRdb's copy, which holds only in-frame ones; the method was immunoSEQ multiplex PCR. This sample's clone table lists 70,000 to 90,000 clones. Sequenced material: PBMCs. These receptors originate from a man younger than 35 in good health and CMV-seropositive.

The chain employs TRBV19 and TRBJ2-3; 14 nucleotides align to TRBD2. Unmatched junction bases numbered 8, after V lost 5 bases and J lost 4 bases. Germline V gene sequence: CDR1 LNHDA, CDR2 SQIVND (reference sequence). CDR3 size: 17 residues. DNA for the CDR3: TGTGCCAGTAGTTTGAAACCGGGACTAGCGGGGGCAGATACGCAGTATTTT. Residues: CASSLKPGLAGADTQYF.

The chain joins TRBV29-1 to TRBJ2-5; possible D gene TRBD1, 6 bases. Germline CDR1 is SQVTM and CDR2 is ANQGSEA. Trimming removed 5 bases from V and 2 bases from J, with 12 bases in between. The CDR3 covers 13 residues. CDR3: CSVLTGFQETQYF. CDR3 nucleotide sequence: TGCAGCGTTTTAACAGGGTTTCAAGAGACCCAGTACTTC. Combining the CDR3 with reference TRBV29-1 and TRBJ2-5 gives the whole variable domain SAVISQKPSRDICQRGTSLTIQCQVDSQVTMMFWYRQQPGQSLTLIATANQGSEATYESGFVIDKFPISRPNLTFSTLTVSNMSPEDSSIYLCSVLTGFQETQYFGPGTRLLVL.